This T cell receptor beta chain derives from a study of blood T cell repertoires in COVID-19. Study-level background: T cells, B-cell-depleted T cells, or PBMCs supplied cDNA or gDNA.

Original handling: Reference gene primer amplification in the assay estimated nucleated cell counts. The assay was immunoSEQ multiplex PCR, and TCRdb's table has in-frame clones only and misses some. That table is the source of V, J and clone size, and D and trimming were worked out from the DNA. The table records fewer than 350,000 clones, approximately 90% of them present only once. Germline CDR1 reads ENHRY; CDR2 reads SYGVKD. V lost 1 base, J lost 0 bases, and 6 bases stayed unmatched. The length of the CDR3 is 18 residues. During active infection, Seattle patients enrolled and were then monitored through disease.

The V call is TRBV10-3, the J call TRBJ2-6, with 7 bases aligning to TRBD1. Sequenced sample: peripheral blood. The sequence derives from a woman aged 25 to 39 with COVID-19, enrolled during active disease. In DNA, the CDR3 is TGTGCCATCAGTGAGTTTGCAGGGGGTAGCTCTGGGGCCAACGTCCTGACTTTC. Protein sequence: CAISEFAGGSSGANVLTF.